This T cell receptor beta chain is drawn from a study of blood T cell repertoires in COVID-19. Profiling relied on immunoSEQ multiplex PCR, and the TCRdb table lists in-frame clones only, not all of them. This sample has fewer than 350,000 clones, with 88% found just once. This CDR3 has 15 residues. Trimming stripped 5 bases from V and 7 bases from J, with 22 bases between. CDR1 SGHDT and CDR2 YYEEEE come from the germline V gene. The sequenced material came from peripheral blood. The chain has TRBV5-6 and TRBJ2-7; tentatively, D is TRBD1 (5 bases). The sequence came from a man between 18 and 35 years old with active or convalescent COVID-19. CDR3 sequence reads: CASSSESIGVWEQYF. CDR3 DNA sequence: TGTGCCAGCAGTTCTGAGTCCATAGGGGTGTGGGAGCAGTACTTC.